These 18 T cell receptor beta chains share one sample of origin, sequenced in a study of tumor and adjacent non-tumor tissue in lung cancer. This sample's RNA came from whole unsorted tissue. Three rounds of nested PCR, following a modified ARM-PCR protocol, produced the TCRbeta library. Each CDR3 protein is one row after TCRdb ran MiXCR on the multiplex PCR reads. The table shows 60,000 to 85,000 distinct CDR3 sequences, with 77% occurring only once. Sequences were obtained from lung tumor tissue. Receptor source: a woman between 50 and 59 years old with non-small cell lung cancer.

Note on this clonotype: One end of the junction fails to match germline, which may point to a read error. J is TRBJ2-3 and V is TRBV4-1; 7 positions match TRBD2. The CDR3 is 17 amino acids. Germline CDR1 is MGHRA and CDR2 is YSYEKL. CDR3 in amino acids: CASSQEVAGSGPNTQYF. Written as DNA, the CDR3 is TGCGCCAGCAGCCAAGAGGTAGCGGGTAGTGGCCCAAATACGCAGTACTTT.

This clonotype showed up many times. The chain is built from TRBV6-1 and TRBJ1-3, with D perhaps matching TRBD1 (5 bases). Per the germline V gene, CDR1 is MNHNS and CDR2 is SASEGT. The CDR3 is 14 residues long. V lost 10 bases to trimming and J lost 0 bases, with 13 bases between them. CDR3 sequence: CATPGPSSGNTIYF. The DNA for the CDR3 is TGTGCCACCCCGGGACCGAGCTCTGGAAACACCATATATTTT.

This clonotype has a count of ten or more. The gene calls are TRBV7-8 and TRBJ2-1, with 7 bases identical to TRBD2. The CDR3 is made up of 17 amino acids. J gave up 0 bases and V 5 bases, and 10 bases lay outside the gene matches. The germline gives CDR1 SGHVS, CDR2 FQNEAQ. In nucleotides, the CDR3 is TGTGCCAGCAGCAAATCGATAGCGGGCCTCTCCTACAATGAGCAGTTCTTC. Its protein product is CASSKSIAGLSYNEQFF.

This clonotype has at least ten counts. The chain uses TRBV30 and TRBJ1-5; D is possibly TRBD1 (5 bases). V was clipped by 0 bases and J by 4 bases, with 13 bases between them. The germline CDR1 and CDR2 sequences are GTSNPN and SVGIG (reference sequence). This CDR3 comprises 15 residues. The CDR3 DNA follows: TGTGCCTGGAGTGTCGGGACTTCGGCGAATCAGCCCCAGCATTTT. Translation gives CAWSVGTSANQPQHF.

The chain employs TRBV9 and TRBJ2-5; 10 nucleotides match TRBD1. V trimming: 0 bases; J trimming: 6 bases; junction bases outside the gene matches: 8. The length of the CDR3 is 16 residues. CDR1 and CDR2 (germline): SGDLS, YYNGEE. The CDR3 here is CASSVGGQGVGKTQYF. The CDR3 bases are TGTGCCAGCAGCGTAGGCGGACAGGGGGTGGGAAAGACCCAGTACTTC.

On this clonotype itself: It may be a read error: a sequence one base away is much more abundant. V usage is TRBV28 and J usage is TRBJ2-1; 7 positions match TRBD2. From germline, CDR1 is MDHEN and CDR2 SYDVKM. The V and J ends lost 5 bases and 4 bases, in that order; junction bases with no gene match: 17. The CDR3 has 18 amino acids. The CDR3 loop is CASSTPLWGGYRYNEQFF. The CDR3 bases are TGTGCCAGCAGTACCCCGTTGTGGGGAGGGTATAGATACAATGAGCAGTTCTTC.

This clonotype showed up just a few times. A much larger clonotype is one base distant, so this may be a read error. The chain is built from TRBV7-9 and TRBJ2-7; 7 bases line up with TRBD1. CDR1 SEHNR and CDR2 FQNEAQ come from the germline V gene (reference sequence). The junction had 5 bases not matched to a gene; V was cut back by 3 bases and J by 3 bases. The CDR3 runs 14 residues. In DNA form, the CDR3 reads TGTGCCAGCAGCTTGGGGACAGCCCTCTACGAGCAGTACTTC. This codes for CASSLGTALYEQYF.

For this clonotype: This may be a read error, as it is one base from a much larger clone. The J gene is TRBJ2-3, the V gene TRBV20-1; D gene unclear. Germline V gene data show CDR1 as DFQATT and CDR2 as SNEGSKA (reference sequence). The CDR3 length is 13 residues. V was cut by 5 bases and J by 4 bases, with 13 bases left in between. DNA for the CDR3: TGCAGTGCTGCACCCAGTGGGGCAGATACGCAGTATTTT. This codes for CSAAPSGADTQYF.

A note on this clonotype: A read error may produce the germline difference seen at one junction end. The chain carries TRBV13 and TRBJ2-1; possibly TRBD1 for D (6 bases). Germline-derived CDR1 and CDR2 are PRHDT and FYEKMQ (reference sequence). The CDR3 contains 15 residues. CDR3 region: CDSSSSDREGAEQSF. For the CDR3, the DNA is TGTGACAGCAGCTCCTCGGACAGAGAAGGGGCTGAGCAGTCCTTC.

This clonotype was recorded once. Being one base from a much bigger clone, this may be a read error. The chain employs TRBV24-1 and TRBJ2-5, with 7 positions matching TRBD2. The CDR3 loop spans 14 amino acids. Germline V gene sequence: CDR1 KGHDR, CDR2 SFDVKD. Here the CDR3 reads CTTSDSGGTETQYF. CDR3 nucleotide sequence: TGTACCACCAGTGATTCGGGGGGAACGGAGACCCAGTACTTC.

This clonotype showed up just once. The CDR3 does not close with the conserved phenylalanine or tryptophan, likely indicating a read error. This chain joins TRBV4-2 and TRBJ2-5; 7 bases line up with TRBD2. Germline V CDR1 and CDR2: LGHNA, YNFKEQ. V trimming: 3 bases; J trimming: 2 bases; junction bases outside the gene matches: 6. The CDR3 spans 15 residues. CDR3 sequence: CASSHVPGGQETQYL. The CDR3 nucleotides read TGTGCCAGCAGCCATGTTCCGGGAGGACAAGAGACCCAGTACCTC.

Of note for this clonotype: This may come from a read error, since a much larger clone is one base off. V gene TRBV20-1 combines with J gene TRBJ2-7; D gene unclear. V lost 6 bases, J lost 9 bases, and 21 bases lay in between. CDR3 length: 13 amino acids. Germline loops: CDR1 DFQATT, CDR2 SNEGSKA (reference sequence). Here the CDR3 DNA reads TGCAGTGCCGATGACCCTATCCCGAACGGGCAGTACTTC. Protein: CSADDPIPNGQYF.

In the case of this clonotype: The junction departs from the called germline gene at one end, perhaps through a read error. The chain recombines TRBV4-1 with TRBJ2-7, with TRBD2 matching 8 bases. The CDR3 is 15 amino acids. Germline values: CDR1 MGHRA, CDR2 YSYEKL. In DNA, the CDR3 is TGCGCCAGCAGCCAAGGCATTAGCGGGATCTACGAGCAGAACTTC. Translation: CASSQGISGIYEQNF.

This chain connects TRBV7-9 to TRBJ2-3, with unresolved D. Germline V gene data show CDR1 as SEHNR and CDR2 as FQNEAQ (reference sequence). Trimming stripped 6 bases from V and 2 bases from J, with 18 bases between. The CDR3 is 16 amino acids. The CDR3 reads CASRHPGRPTTDTQYF. For the CDR3, the DNA is TGTGCCAGCAGGCATCCGGGCAGACCCACCACAGATACGCAGTATTTT.

Comments on this clonotype: One junction end does not reproduce the germline sequence, and a read error may be involved. The rearrangement links TRBV11-2 to TRBJ1-5; the D is unclear. CDR1 SGHAT and CDR2 FQNNGV come from the germline V gene. The CDR3 loop spans 15 amino acids. CDR3 nucleotide sequence: TGTGCCAGCAGCTTTGATGGATTGACTTATCAGTCCCAGCATTTT. Its translation: CASSFDGLTYQSQHF. The full variable domain, with the rest looked up from reference TRBV11-2 and TRBJ1-5, is EAGVAQSPRYKIIEKRQSVAFWCNPISGHATLYWYQQILGQGPKLLIQFQNNGVVDDSQLPKDRFSAERLKGVDSTLKIQPAKLEDSAVYLCASSFDGLTYQSQHFGDGTRLSIL.

Regarding this clonotype: One base away lies a much larger clone, so this may be a sequencing read error. V usage is TRBV30 and J usage is TRBJ2-3; a weak D match, TRBD2 (7 bases). With 3 bases removed from V and 3 bases from J, the gap between germline ends came to 10 bases. The CDR3 length is 13 residues. Germline values: CDR1 GTSNPN, CDR2 SVGIG (reference sequence). The CDR3 sequence: CAWRRGGTDTQYF. In DNA form, the CDR3 reads TGTGCCTGGAGGAGGGGGGGAACAGATACGCAGTATTTT.

The gene calls are TRBV10-2 and TRBJ2-7; D gene unclear. V lost 7 bases to trimming and J lost 0 bases, with 10 bases between them. The CDR3 spans 13 residues. Per the germline V gene, CDR1 is WSHSY and CDR2 is SAAADI. CDR3 sequence (DNA): TGCGCCAGCATTAACGGAAGCTCCTACGAGCAGTACTTC. Translated, it gives CASINGSSYEQYF.

The chain links TRBV7-8 to TRBJ1-2; D is unclear. With 2 bases removed from V and 3 bases from J, the gap between germline ends came to 13 bases. The CDR3 totals 15 residues. Germline V gene lookup returns CDR1 SGHVS and CDR2 FQNEAQ. The CDR3 region is CASSLIDGMDYGYTF. For the CDR3, the DNA is TGTGCCAGCAGCTTAATAGACGGCATGGACTATGGCTACACCTTC.